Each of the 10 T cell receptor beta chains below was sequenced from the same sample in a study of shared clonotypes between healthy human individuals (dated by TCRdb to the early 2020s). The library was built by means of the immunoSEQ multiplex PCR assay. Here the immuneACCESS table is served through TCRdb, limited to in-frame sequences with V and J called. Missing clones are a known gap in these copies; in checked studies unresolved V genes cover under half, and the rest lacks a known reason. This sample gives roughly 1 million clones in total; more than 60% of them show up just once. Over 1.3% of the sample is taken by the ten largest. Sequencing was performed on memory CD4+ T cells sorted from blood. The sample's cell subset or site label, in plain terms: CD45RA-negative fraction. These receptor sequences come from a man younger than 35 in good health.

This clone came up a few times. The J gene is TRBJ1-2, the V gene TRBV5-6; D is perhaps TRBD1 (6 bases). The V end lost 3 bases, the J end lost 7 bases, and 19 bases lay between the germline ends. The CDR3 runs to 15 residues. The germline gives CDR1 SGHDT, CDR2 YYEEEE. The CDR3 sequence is CASSSIAGDSSGYTF. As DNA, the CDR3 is TGTGCCAGCAGCTCAATCGCAGGGGATTCGTCTGGCTACACCTTC. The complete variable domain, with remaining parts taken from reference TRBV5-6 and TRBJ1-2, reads DAGVTQSPTHLIKTRGQQVTLRCSPKSGHDTVSWYQQALGQGPQFIFQYYEEEERQRGNFPDRFSGHQFPNYSSELNVNALLLGDSALYLCASSSIAGDSSGYTFGSGTRLTVV.

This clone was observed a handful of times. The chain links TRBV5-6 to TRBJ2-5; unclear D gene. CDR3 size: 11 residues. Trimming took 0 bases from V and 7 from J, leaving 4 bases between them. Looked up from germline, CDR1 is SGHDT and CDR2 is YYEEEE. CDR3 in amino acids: CASSLGRTQYF. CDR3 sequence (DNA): TGTGCCAGCAGCTTGGGGCGGACCCAGTACTTC.

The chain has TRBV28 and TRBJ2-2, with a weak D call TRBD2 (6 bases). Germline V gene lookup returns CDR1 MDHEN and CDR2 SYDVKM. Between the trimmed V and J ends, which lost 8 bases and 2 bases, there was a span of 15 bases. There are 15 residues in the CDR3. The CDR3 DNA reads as TGTGCCAGCTCTCCCGGGACTTACAACACCGGGGAGCTGTTTTTT. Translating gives CASSPGTYNTGELFF.

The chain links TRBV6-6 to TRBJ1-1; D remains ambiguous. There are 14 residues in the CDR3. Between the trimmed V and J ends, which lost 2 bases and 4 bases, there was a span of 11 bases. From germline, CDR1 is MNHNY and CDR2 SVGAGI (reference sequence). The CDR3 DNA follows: TGTGCCAGCAGTTACGAGGGATGGGGCACTGAAGCTTTCTTT. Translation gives CASSYEGWGTEAFF.

The CDR3 nucleotides are TGTGCCAGTTCCTCGGGACAGATAACAGATACGCAGTATTTT. Amino acid sequence: CASSSGQITDTQYF. The rearrangement links TRBV7-9 to TRBJ2-3; the match to TRBD1 covers 7 bases. CDR1 and CDR2 from the germline V gene are SEHNR and FQNEAQ (reference sequence). V lost 9 bases and J lost 3; bases outside the gene matches: 9. The CDR3 consists of 14 residues.

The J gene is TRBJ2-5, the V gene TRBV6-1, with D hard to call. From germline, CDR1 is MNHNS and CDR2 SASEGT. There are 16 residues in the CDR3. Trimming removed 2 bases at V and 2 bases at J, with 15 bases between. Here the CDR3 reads CASSEPGLAAQETQYF. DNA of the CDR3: TGTGCCAGCAGTGAACCGGGCCTTGCGGCGCAAGAGACCCAGTACTTC.

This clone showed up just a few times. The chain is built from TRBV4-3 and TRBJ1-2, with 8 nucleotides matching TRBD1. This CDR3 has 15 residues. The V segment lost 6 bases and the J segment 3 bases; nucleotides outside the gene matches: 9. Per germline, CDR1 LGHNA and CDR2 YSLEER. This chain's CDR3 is CASRPSPGQDYGYTF. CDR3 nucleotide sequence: TGCGCCAGCAGACCGAGCCCGGGACAGGACTATGGCTACACCTTC.

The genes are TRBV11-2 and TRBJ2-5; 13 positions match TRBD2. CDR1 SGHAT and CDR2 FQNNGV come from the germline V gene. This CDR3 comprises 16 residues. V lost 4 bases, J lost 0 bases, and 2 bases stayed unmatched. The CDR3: CASSWGTSGDQETQYF. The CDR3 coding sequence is TGTGCCAGCAGCTGGGGGACTAGCGGGGACCAAGAGACCCAGTACTTC.

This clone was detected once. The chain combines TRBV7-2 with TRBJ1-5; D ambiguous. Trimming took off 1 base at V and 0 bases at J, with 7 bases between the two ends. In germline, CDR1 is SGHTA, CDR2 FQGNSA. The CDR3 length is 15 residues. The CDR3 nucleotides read TGTGCCAGCAGCTTAGATCCAAATAGCAATCAGCCCCAGCATTTT. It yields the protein CASSLDPNSNQPQHF.

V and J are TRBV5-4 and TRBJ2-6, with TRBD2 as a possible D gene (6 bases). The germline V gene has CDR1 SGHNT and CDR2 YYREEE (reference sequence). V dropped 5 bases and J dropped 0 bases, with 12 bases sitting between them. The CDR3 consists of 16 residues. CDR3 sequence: CASSPDGSSGANVLTF. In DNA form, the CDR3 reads TGTGCCAGCAGTCCGGACGGGAGCTCTGGGGCCAACGTCCTGACTTTC.